Below, 23 T cell receptor beta chains from the same sample are listed, as sequenced in a study of T cell repertoires in cytomegalovirus infection. Via MiXCR, TCRdb re-called the reads, giving one row per CDR3 protein. In the table there are 650,000 to 900,000 distinct CDR3 sequences, almost 30% of which are singletons. These TCRs are of unknown antigen specificity. The input for sequencing was cultured CD8+ T cells from PBMCs, taken from culture after CMV antigen stimulation. All receptors derive from a human donor in good health (CMV status not recorded). Some clones in this sample may be carry-over from other donors' samples.

The rearrangement links TRBV18 to TRBJ1-5; no firm D call. The CDR3 spans 14 residues. Trimming stripped 3 bases from V and 5 bases from J, with 11 bases between. CDR1 KGHSH and CDR2 LQKENI come from the germline V gene. The CDR3 region has the DNA TGTGCCAGCTCACCGGGCCCAGGCTATCAGCCCCAGCATTTT. Translating gives CASSPGPGYQPQHF. Variable domain in full (rest from reference TRBV18 and TRBJ1-5): NAGVMQNPRHLVRRRGQEARLRCSPMKGHSHVYWYRQLPEEGLKFMVYLQKENIIDESGMPKERFSAEFPKEGPSILRIQQVVRGDSAAYFCASSPGPGYQPQHFGDGTRLSIL.

As for this clonotype: This may be a read error: a much more frequent sequence differs by one nucleotide. J is TRBJ1-2 and V is TRBV4-1; D not certain. The CDR3 runs 14 residues. CDR1 MGHRA and CDR2 YSYEKL come from the germline V gene. CDR3 in amino acids: CANSQDLAVDGYTF. The CDR3 coding sequence is TGCGCCAACAGCCAAGATCTGGCCGTCGATGGCTACACCTTC.

J is TRBJ1-5 and V is TRBV7-9, with no clear D. CDR1 and CDR2 from the germline V gene are SEHNR and FQNEAQ (reference sequence). The CDR3 runs to 15 residues. V was shortened by 1 base and J by 5 bases, with 12 bases between the two germline ends. In DNA form, the CDR3 reads TGTGCCAGCAGCTTAGACCCCGGGAGGGATCAGCCCCAGCATTTT. Its protein is CASSLDPGRDQPQHF.

This clonotype was detected ten times or more. The chain uses TRBV7-8 and TRBJ2-7; 10 bases match TRBD2. Per the germline V gene, CDR1 is SGHVS and CDR2 is FQNEAQ. V dropped 3 bases and J dropped 2; count of bases not matched to a gene: 7. This CDR3 comprises 16 residues. The CDR3 DNA sequence: TGTGCCAGCAGCTTCCCAGAGCGGGGGGGTCCCTACGAGCAGTACTTC. Encoded protein: CASSFPERGGPYEQYF.

V and J are TRBV15 and TRBJ2-2; perhaps TRBD2 as D (5 bases). V shed 5 bases and J shed 5 bases, with 9 bases lying between them. CDR1 LNHNV and CDR2 YYDKDF come from the germline V gene (reference sequence). There are 13 residues in the CDR3. CDR3 sequence (DNA): TGTGCCACCAGCTCGGGGTGGACCGGGGAGCTGTTTTTT. Amino acid sequence: CATSSGWTGELFF.

With respect to this clonotype: A much more abundant neighbour one base away suggests this may be a read error. This chain links TRBV7-9 with TRBJ1-2; TRBD1 agrees at 8 bases. Unmatched junction bases numbered 8, after V lost 0 bases and J lost 2 bases. This CDR3 contains 17 residues. CDR1 is SEHNR, CDR2 FQNEAQ, per germline (reference sequence). CDR3 sequence: CASSLARTGSFNYGYTF. The CDR3 bases are TGTGCCAGCAGCTTAGCCAGGACAGGGAGCTTCAACTATGGCTACACCTTC.

This clonotype was seen a handful of times. J is TRBJ2-1 and V is TRBV19, with a tentative D call TRBD1 (5 bases). This CDR3 is built from 15 residues. Germline-derived CDR1 and CDR2 are LNHDA and SQIVND (reference sequence). V dropped 3 bases and J dropped 7 bases, with 16 bases sitting between them. The CDR3 spells CASSIGQGLLNEQFF. The CDR3 coding sequence is TGTGCCAGTAGTATTGGGCAGGGCCTCTTGAATGAGCAGTTCTTC. Together with reference TRBV19 and TRBJ2-1, the CDR3 gives the full variable domain: DGGITQSPKYLFRKEGQNVTLSCEQNLNHDAMYWYRQDPGQGLRLIYYSQIVNDFQKGDIAEGYSVSREKKESFPLTVTSAQKNPTAFYLCASSIGQGLLNEQFFGPGTRLTVL.

This clonotype was observed a few times. The rearrangement links TRBV6-5 to TRBJ2-5; 7 nucleotides match TRBD2. V lost 5 bases and J lost 4; bases outside the gene matches: 10. The CDR3 consists of 15 residues. CDR1 is MNHEY, CDR2 SVGAGI, per germline. The CDR3 DNA sequence: TGTGCCAGCAGTGTTGCGGGGGTGGACGGAGAGACCCAGTACTTC. This codes for CASSVAGVDGETQYF.

This clonotype occurred many times. CDR3 protein: CASSSLGQGLAKNIQYF. The CDR3 nucleotides read TGTGCCAGCAGTTCCCTTGGACAGGGTCTAGCCAAAAACATTCAGTACTTC. This sequence joins TRBV12-3 or TRBV12-4 and TRBJ2-4; 8 bases are a match to TRBD1. V shed 4 bases and J 0 bases; nucleotides not matched to a gene: 8. CDR3 size: 17 residues.

This chain links TRBV6-5 with TRBJ2-5; no reliable D call. Germline V gene lookup returns CDR1 MNHEY and CDR2 SVGAGI. The ends were cut back, 5 bases at V and 4 bases at J, with 14 bases in the middle. CDR3 length equals 14 residues. CDR3 protein: CASSVRKWGETQYF. Written as DNA, the CDR3 is TGTGCCAGCAGTGTGAGAAAGTGGGGAGAGACCCAGTACTTC.

This clonotype was observed a few times. At one boundary the junction diverges from the germline segment, which might be a read error. This CDR3 reads CASSFMQTNTGEPFF. The CDR3 DNA reads as TGCGCCAGCAGCTTTATGCAGACGAACACCGGGGAGCCGTTTTTT. This sequence joins TRBV4-1 and TRBJ2-2; D is perhaps TRBD2 (5 bases). The CDR3 covers 15 residues. Germline CDR1 is MGHRA and CDR2 is YSYEKL.

This chain uses TRBV19 with TRBJ1-5; perhaps TRBD1 as D (5 bases). From germline, CDR1 is LNHDA and CDR2 SQIVND (reference sequence). The CDR3 has 17 residues. V was clipped by 5 bases and J by 1 base, with 18 bases between them. For the CDR3, the DNA is TGTGCCAGTAGTTGGGGGAGGGAGGGGATCAGCAATCAGCCCCAGCATTTT. This gives the protein CASSWGREGISNQPQHF.

This clonotype showed up many times. This sequence joins TRBV7-8 and TRBJ1-5; D is uncertain. The CDR3 sequence is 14 residues long. With 4 bases removed from V and 0 bases from J, the gap between germline ends came to 7 bases. Per germline, CDR1 SGHVS and CDR2 FQNEAQ. The DNA of the CDR3 is TGTGCCAGCAGCTCTGGGCTTAGCAATCAGCCCCAGCATTTT. Amino acid sequence: CASSSGLSNQPQHF.

This clonotype was detected only a few times. The gene calls are TRBV7-9 and TRBJ2-2; TRBD2 matches at 8 bases. Trimming at V came to 4 bases and at J to 11 bases, leaving 12 bases not matched to a gene. In germline, CDR1 is SEHNR, CDR2 FQNEAQ (reference sequence). This CDR3 is 15 amino acids long. CDR3 sequence: CASSSTVTSAHELFF. The CDR3 bases are TGTGCCAGCAGCTCCACCGTGACTAGCGCTCATGAGCTGTTTTTT.

Ten or more counts support this clonotype. V is TRBV7-6 and J is TRBJ1-4, with D maybe TRBD1 (5 bases). Germline-derived CDR1 and CDR2 are SGHVS and FNYEAQ. Trimming pared 5 bases from V and 8 bases from J, leaving 12 bases between. The CDR3 is 13 amino acids. In nucleotides, the CDR3 is TGTGCCAGCAGCCAAAGGGGAGGGGAAAAACTGTTTTTT. Its protein is CASSQRGGEKLFF.

The V gene is TRBV6-2 or TRBV6-3, the J gene TRBJ2-1, with TRBD2 matching 12 bases. Unmatched junction bases numbered 5, after V lost 0 bases and J lost 8 bases. The length of the CDR3 is 16 residues. Germline V CDR1 and CDR2: MNHEY, SVGEGT. Written as DNA, the CDR3 is TGTGCCAGCAGTTACTCGACTAGCGGGGGTGGGGATGAGCAGTTCTTC. Protein sequence: CASSYSTSGGGDEQFF.

This clonotype was seen a handful of times. The chain links TRBV6-5 to TRBJ1-1; 8 bases align to TRBD1. With V trimmed by 6 bases and J by 4 bases, 4 bases remained unmatched. Germline V CDR1 and CDR2: MNHEY, SVGAGI. The CDR3 extends over 13 amino acids. The CDR3 spells CASSRTGSTEAFF. CDR3 bases: TGTGCCAGCAGCAGGACAGGGTCCACTGAAGCTTTCTTT.

This clonotype has more than one count but fewer than ten. V and J are TRBV19 and TRBJ1-1; weak D call: TRBD1 (6 bases). In germline, CDR1 is LNHDA, CDR2 SQIVND (reference sequence). The CDR3 loop spans 11 amino acids. Trimming cost V 9 bases and J 11 bases, with 16 bases left between them. The CDR3: CASLQGLEAFF. The CDR3 bases are TGTGCCAGCCTCCAGGGGTTGGAGGCTTTCTTT.

In this sample, this clonotype turned up a few times. J is TRBJ2-3 and V is TRBV15; tentative D call: TRBD1 (5 bases). CDR1 is LNHNV, CDR2 YYDKDF, per germline (reference sequence). The CDR3 spans 13 residues. The V and J ends lost 5 bases and 4 bases respectively, with 10 bases between them. The CDR3 DNA reads TGTGCCACCAGCCCAGCAGGGCCAGATACGCAGTATTTT. It yields the protein CATSPAGPDTQYF.

The chain uses TRBV7-9 and TRBJ2-2; the match to TRBD2 covers 11 bases. Per the germline V gene, CDR1 is SEHNR and CDR2 is FQNEAQ (reference sequence). Trimming cost V 5 bases and J 0 bases; bases outside gene matches: 8. This CDR3 is 18 amino acids long. Written as DNA, the CDR3 is TGTGCCAGCAGCGTGCCGGGACTAGCGGTCGCGAACACCGGGGAGCTGTTTTTT. Encoded protein: CASSVPGLAVANTGELFF.

In regard to this clonotype: Given a much more abundant clone one base away, this may be a read error. The CDR3 loop is CASSFWDRADEQFF. For the CDR3, the DNA is TGTGCCAGCAGCTTCTGGGACAGGGCCGATGAGCAGTTCTTC. The chain joins TRBV7-6 to TRBJ2-1; 9 nucleotides align to TRBD1. V lost 3 bases and J lost 8; bases outside the gene matches: 5. The CDR3 runs 14 residues. CDR1 is SGHVS, CDR2 FNYEAQ, per germline.

The chain is built from TRBV7-8 and TRBJ2-7; possible D gene TRBD1, 5 bases. V lost 5 bases and J 4 bases, leaving 15 bases between the germline ends. Germline CDR1 is SGHVS and CDR2 is FQNEAQ. The CDR3 runs 14 residues. The CDR3 region has the DNA TGTGCCAGCAGCCCCCCAATGGCAGGGTACGAGCAGTACTTC. Translated, it gives CASSPPMAGYEQYF.

The chain combines TRBV7-2 with TRBJ1-4, with D possibly matching TRBD1 (6 bases). This CDR3 contains 16 residues. Germline-derived CDR1 and CDR2 are SGHTA and FQGNSA. Trimming removed 1 base at V and 4 bases at J, with 13 bases between. CDR3 protein: CASSLVGGRSNEKLFF. In DNA form, the CDR3 reads TGTGCCAGCAGCTTAGTTGGGGGCCGTAGTAATGAAAAACTGTTTTTT.